Listed here are 32 T cell receptor beta chains from one sample, sequenced in a study of immune heterogeneity within non-small cell lung tumors. TCR beta CDR3 was amplified by multiplex PCR, first round around 10 cycles, 32 V and 13 J primers. MiXCR, run by TCRdb on the multiplex PCR reads, gives a single entry per CDR3 protein. The sample includes 10,000 to 11,000 distinct CDR3 sequences, approximately 18% of them seen just once. Template input was genomic DNA from bulk tumor (roughly 630 ng per sample). Several biopsies per primary tumor were taken during surgery, spaced as far apart as possible. Enrolled patients presented with newly diagnosed, previously untreated non-small cell lung cancer and underwent curative surgery. Sequenced material: lung tumor tissue. Receptors originate from a man aged 55-75 years with non-small cell lung cancer.

The chain has TRBV20-1 and TRBJ2-7, with D possibly being TRBD1 (5 bases). This CDR3 spans 12 amino acids. Germline V gene lookup returns CDR1 DFQATT and CDR2 SNEGSKA (reference sequence). Trimming took off 7 bases at V and 3 bases at J, with 13 bases between the two ends. The CDR3 DNA reads TGCAGTGAGAGTCAGGGAAACTACGAGCAGTACTTC. Translating it yields CSESQGNYEQYF.

This rearrangement joins TRBV29-1 to TRBJ1-1; D remains ambiguous. V lost 4 bases, J lost 0 bases, and 9 bases lay in between. The CDR3 sequence is 13 residues long. The germline V gene encodes CDR1 SQVTM and CDR2 ANQGSEA. CDR3 region: CSVGSQLNTEAFF. As DNA, the CDR3 is TGCAGCGTTGGGTCCCAGTTGAACACTGAAGCTTTCTTT. Together with reference TRBV29-1 and TRBJ1-1, the CDR3 gives the full variable domain: SAVISQKPSRDICQRGTSLTIQCQVDSQVTMMFWYRQQPGQSLTLIATANQGSEATYESGFVIDKFPISRPNLTFSTLTVSNMSPEDSSIYLCSVGSQLNTEAFFGQGTRLTVV.

This clonotype ranks as medium-sized (0.01 to 0.1%). This rearrangement joins TRBV6-1 to TRBJ2-7; D is perhaps TRBD1 or TRBD2 (7 bases each). The CDR3 runs to 18 residues. The V gene's germline CDR1 is MNHNS and CDR2 SASEGT. V shed 5 bases and J shed 2 bases, with 25 bases lying between them. CDR3 nucleotides: TGTGCCAGCAGTCCAACTTCCCAGGGGGGGGGGTGGACCTACGAGCAGTACTTC. Residues: CASSPTSQGGGWTYEQYF.

This clonotype was counted between two and nine times. This chain connects TRBV20-1 to TRBJ2-1; 7 bases align to TRBD2. The V and J ends lost 5 bases and 5 bases, in that order; junction bases with no gene match: 9. The CDR3 has 14 residues. Germline CDR1 and CDR2: DFQATT and SNEGSKA (reference sequence). In DNA form, the CDR3 reads TGCAGTGCTCCTGCGGGAGTGATGGACAATGAGCAGTTCTTC. It yields the protein CSAPAGVMDNEQFF.

By share of the sample, this clonotype is medium-sized. The rearrangement uses TRBV5-6 and TRBJ2-7; D is ambiguous. V lost 0 bases to trimming and J lost 4 bases, with 5 bases between them. The CDR3 loop spans 12 amino acids. Germline-derived CDR1 and CDR2 are SGHDT and YYEEEE. In DNA form, the CDR3 reads TGTGCCAGCAGCTTGGTGGGATACGAGCAGTACTTC. Encoded protein: CASSLVGYEQYF.

The chain combines TRBV5-5 with TRBJ1-1; D uncertain. Germline loops: CDR1 SGHKS, CDR2 YYEKEE (reference sequence). The length of the CDR3 is 16 residues. The V end lost 5 bases, the J end lost 0 bases, and 17 bases lay between the germline ends. CDR3 amino acids: CASSPAWGYMNTEAFF. CDR3 in DNA: TGTGCCAGCAGTCCGGCGTGGGGTTACATGAACACTGAAGCTTTCTTT.

This clonotype has more than one count but fewer than ten. This sequence joins TRBV6-1 and TRBJ1-1, with TRBD1 identical over 10 bases. V gave up 7 bases and J gave up 6 bases; unmatched junction bases: 8. The CDR3 totals 14 residues. Germline loops: CDR1 MNHNS, CDR2 SASEGT. CDR3 nucleotide sequence: TGTGCCAGCAACCCGACAGGGGGCGCCCCTGAAGCTTTCTTT. Its translation is CASNPTGGAPEAFF.

As concerns this clonotype: Sequence at one end of the junction differs from germline and may be a read error. The chain has TRBV5-6 and TRBJ2-3; TRBD2 matches at 13 bases. Per germline, CDR1 SGHDT and CDR2 YYEEEE. CDR3 size: 16 residues. The CDR3 nucleotides read TGTGCCAGCAGCCCGCTCGGGACTAGCGGGATTGATACGCAGTGTTTT. Residues: CASSPLGTSGIDTQCF.

This clonotype has more than one count but fewer than ten. V usage is TRBV20-1 and J usage is TRBJ2-3; 10 nucleotides agree with TRBD2. The germline V gene has CDR1 DFQATT and CDR2 SNEGSKA (reference sequence). Trimming took 3 bases from V and 4 from J; bases not matched to a gene: 19. The CDR3 is made up of 19 amino acids. The CDR3 spells CSARSGRGLAGDRADTQYF. CDR3 bases: TGCAGTGCTAGGTCAGGGCGCGGGCTAGCGGGAGATCGGGCAGATACGCAGTATTTT.

The chain links TRBV6-5 to TRBJ2-7; 11 bases align to TRBD2. The V segment lost 2 bases and the J segment 2 bases; nucleotides outside the gene matches: 5. Germline-derived CDR1 and CDR2 are MNHEY and SVGAGI. CDR3 length: 16 residues. CDR3 sequence reads: CASSYGLAGNAYEQYF. DNA for the CDR3: TGTGCCAGCAGTTACGGACTAGCGGGCAACGCCTACGAGCAGTACTTC.

This clonotype was recorded a few times. The V gene is TRBV6-1, the J gene TRBJ1-2; TRBD1 might be the D (5 bases). The CDR3 extends over 13 amino acids. Germline V gives CDR1 MNHNS, CDR2 SASEGT. V was pared by 1 base and J by 6 bases, with 9 bases between. As DNA, the CDR3 is TGTGCCAGCAGTGAAGTGGGGACGGATGGCTACACCTTC. Translated: CASSEVGTDGYTF.

This clonotype turned up a few times. This chain links TRBV29-1 with TRBJ2-2; 13 bases align to TRBD2. Germline V lookup: CDR1 SQVTM, CDR2 ANQGSEA. V shed 1 base, J shed 6 bases, and the junction held 5 bases outside the gene matches. The length of the CDR3 is 16 residues. This CDR3 reads CSVEGTSGRRAGELFF. The DNA for the CDR3 is TGCAGCGTTGAAGGGACTAGCGGGAGAAGGGCCGGGGAGCTGTTTTTT.

This clonotype showed up many times. This sequence joins TRBV19 and TRBJ2-2; 7 bases fit TRBD1. Looked up from germline, CDR1 is LNHDA and CDR2 is SQIVND (reference sequence). J was trimmed by 1 base and V by 6 bases; bases with no gene match: 2. This CDR3 region has 14 residues. The CDR3, as DNA: TGTGCCAGTAGGTACAGGGGGAACACCGGGGAGCTGTTTTTT. It codes for CASRYRGNTGELFF.

This clonotype came up a few times. CDR3 loop: CASSLLGFGASSYNEQFF. The CDR3 DNA sequence: TGTGCCAGCAGCTTGCTAGGTTTTGGAGCTAGCTCCTACAATGAGCAGTTCTTC. The chain recombines TRBV11-3 with TRBJ2-1; D is uncertain. CDR3 length equals 18 residues. Deletions cut 3 bases from V and 0 bases from J, with 18 bases between. In germline, CDR1 is SGHNT, CDR2 YENEEA.

This clonotype is medium-sized (0.01 to 0.1%) in the sample. The chain couples TRBV18 to TRBJ2-7; no clear D gene. The ends were cut back, 0 bases at V and 0 bases at J, with 12 bases in the middle. Germline CDR1 KGHSH, CDR2 LQKENI. The CDR3 is 16 residues long. The CDR3 loop is CASSPPVHQSSYEQYF. CDR3 DNA sequence: TGTGCCAGCTCACCACCGGTCCACCAGAGCTCCTACGAGCAGTACTTC.

The rearrangement links TRBV28 to TRBJ2-3, with D unclear. Between the trimmed V and J ends, which lost 8 bases and 0 bases, there was a span of 24 bases. The length of the CDR3 is 18 residues. CDR1 is MDHEN, CDR2 SYDVKM, per germline. CDR3 loop: CASAAWSWSHTSTDTQYF. CDR3 nucleotide sequence: TGTGCCAGCGCTGCCTGGAGTTGGAGCCACACTAGCACAGATACGCAGTATTTT.

This clonotype was counted a few times. The chain employs TRBV20-1 and TRBJ1-1; the D is unclear. V dropped 4 bases and J dropped 3 bases, with 6 bases sitting between them. The CDR3 is made up of 11 amino acids. CDR1 DFQATT and CDR2 SNEGSKA come from the germline V gene (reference sequence). CDR3 amino acids: CSATGDTEAFF. In DNA form, the CDR3 reads TGCAGTGCTACGGGCGACACTGAAGCTTTCTTT.

This clonotype ranks as medium-sized. The rearrangement joins TRBV24-1 to TRBJ1-2, with D possibly TRBD1 on 6 matching bases. Trimming took off 4 bases at V and 4 bases at J, with 15 bases between the two ends. The CDR3 has 15 residues. In germline, CDR1 is KGHDR, CDR2 SFDVKD. As DNA, the CDR3 is TGTGCCACCAGTGACCCTCAGAGGGGGGCCTATGGCTACACCTTC. Translation gives CATSDPQRGAYGYTF.

The rearrangement uses TRBV7-2 and TRBJ1-2, with TRBD1 identical over 7 bases. This CDR3 is 15 amino acids long. The V and J ends lost 0 bases and 4 bases, in that order; junction bases with no gene match: 5. CDR1 is SGHTA, CDR2 FQGNSA, per germline. This CDR3 is CASSLASGGSYGYTF. CDR3 in DNA: TGTGCCAGCAGCTTAGCATCAGGGGGGAGCTATGGCTACACCTTC.

This clonotype was picked up many times. V is TRBV20-1 and J is TRBJ1-2; TRBD1 is a possible D gene (5 bases). The CDR3 spans 12 residues. V lost 5 bases and J 6 bases, leaving 13 bases between the germline ends. CDR1 is DFQATT and CDR2 is SNEGSKA in the germline V gene (reference sequence). The CDR3 protein is CSASRDGDGYTF. For the CDR3, the DNA is TGCAGTGCTTCCCGGGACGGGGATGGCTACACCTTC.

The chain carries TRBV6-1 and TRBJ2-1; 7 bases agree with TRBD2. Trimming removed 2 bases from V and 8 bases from J; junction bases left unmatched: 9. CDR3 length: 15 residues. Germline V gene lookup returns CDR1 MNHNS and CDR2 SASEGT. The CDR3 DNA sequence: TGTGCCAGCAGTGAATTTGGGGGGGGGGTGGATGAGCAGTTCTTC. Encoded protein: CASSEFGGGVDEQFF.

This clonotype has at least ten counts. The chain combines TRBV6-1 with TRBJ1-4; D is uncertain. Germline V gene data show CDR1 as MNHNS and CDR2 as SASEGT. There are 15 residues in the CDR3. Trimming shortened V by 1 base and J by 10 bases, and 16 bases separated the two germline ends. In nucleotides, the CDR3 is TGTGCCAGCAGTGAAGGCGTCTTGGTCGGGGTAAAACTGTTTTTT. It codes for CASSEGVLVGVKLFF.

This clonotype was seen a few times. The chain employs TRBV12-3 or TRBV12-4 and TRBJ2-3; 13 nucleotides line up with TRBD2. This CDR3 has 14 amino acids. Losses at the gene ends were 5 bases for V and 5 bases for J; bases not matched to a gene: 1. The CDR3 is CASSTSGRGDTQYF. The CDR3 nucleotides are TGTGCCAGCAGTACTAGCGGGAGGGGAGATACGCAGTATTTT.

Sample share makes this clonotype medium-sized (0.01 to 0.1%). The rearrangement links TRBV15 to TRBJ2-3; D could derive from TRBD1 or TRBD2 (7 bases each). Germline CDR1 LNHNV, CDR2 YYDKDF (reference sequence). With 3 bases removed from V and 2 bases from J, the gap between germline ends came to 12 bases. The CDR3 covers 15 residues. This CDR3 is CATSSQGGYTDTQYF. The CDR3 region has the DNA TGTGCCACCAGCAGTCAGGGGGGGTACACAGATACGCAGTATTTT.

This chain joins TRBV7-8 and TRBJ2-7, with TRBD1 identical over 7 bases. Germline loops: CDR1 SGHVS, CDR2 FQNEAQ. The length of the CDR3 is 15 residues. V lost 7 bases, J lost 6 bases, and 15 bases stayed unmatched. CDR3 sequence reads: CASITRQGPAGEQYF. The CDR3 bases are TGTGCCAGCATCACGCGACAGGGCCCCGCTGGCGAGCAGTACTTC.

This clonotype is termed medium-sized. At one of its ends the junction is not consistent with the germline gene, which may arise from a read error. V and J are TRBV7-2 and TRBJ2-7; 7 bases agree with TRBD1. This CDR3 comprises 11 residues. Germline V gene lookup returns CDR1 SGHTA and CDR2 FQGNSA. CDR3 residues: CASSVRDSLHF. The CDR3 DNA reads as TGTGCCAGCAGCGTCCGGGACAGCCTCCACTTC.

This clonotype was found a few times. The chain couples TRBV12-5 to TRBJ1-1; D perhaps matches TRBD1 (5 bases). CDR1 is LGHNT, CDR2 FRNRAP, per germline. V was clipped by 6 bases and J by 4 bases, with 12 bases between them. CDR3 length equals 13 residues. CDR3 residues: CASGRGGGTEAFF. Written as DNA, the CDR3 is TGTGCTAGTGGCCGTGGGGGGGGCACTGAAGCTTTCTTT.

The chain combines TRBV11-1 with TRBJ2-1; 12 nucleotides line up with TRBD2. CDR3 length: 16 residues. Germline loops: CDR1 SGHAT, CDR2 FQDESV (reference sequence). J was trimmed by 8 bases and V by 2 bases; bases with no gene match: 7. The CDR3 DNA reads as TGTGCCAGCAGCTTAATGGCGACTAGCGGGAGCGATGAGCAGTTCTTC. It is translated as CASSLMATSGSDEQFF. The full variable domain, rest sourced from reference TRBV11-1 and TRBJ2-1, is EAEVAQSPRYKITEKSQAVAFWCDPISGHATLYWYRQILGQGPELLVQFQDESVVDDSQLPKDRFSAERLKGVDSTLKIQPAELGDSAMYLCASSLMATSGSDEQFFGPGTRLTVL.

The V and J genes are TRBV11-2 and TRBJ2-7; D not certain. The CDR3 length is 14 residues. V lost 4 bases and J 3 bases, leaving 13 bases between the germline ends. The V gene's germline CDR1 is SGHAT and CDR2 FQNNGV. CDR3 region: CASSYKTWGYEQYF. The CDR3, as DNA: TGTGCCAGCAGCTACAAGACATGGGGCTACGAGCAGTACTTC.

By share, this clonotype ranks as medium-sized (0.01 to 0.1%). This rearrangement joins TRBV11-3 to TRBJ2-7; D gene unclear. The CDR3 has 13 amino acids. Germline lookup yields CDR1 SGHNT and CDR2 YENEEA. V lost 0 bases and J 2 bases, leaving 5 bases between the germline ends. CDR3 loop: CASSLDEAYEQYF. The CDR3 DNA reads TGTGCCAGCAGCTTAGATGAGGCCTACGAGCAGTACTTC.

This clonotype is classed as medium-sized. The DNA for the CDR3 is TGTGCCAGTAGTATCGGTCAGGTTGGAGATACGCAGTATTTT. This encodes CASSIGQVGDTQYF. This chain joins TRBV19 and TRBJ2-3; D gene ambiguous. V was pared by 3 bases and J by 5 bases, with 12 bases between. The CDR3 covers 14 residues. Looked up from germline, CDR1 is LNHDA and CDR2 is SQIVND (reference sequence).

By share of the sample, this clonotype is medium-sized. V gene TRBV19 combines with J gene TRBJ1-2; a possible D gene is TRBD1 (5 bases). The CDR3 is 14 residues long. In germline, CDR1 is LNHDA, CDR2 SQIVND (reference sequence). V was shortened by 5 bases and J by 4 bases, with 14 bases between the two germline ends. CDR3 sequence (DNA): TGTGCCAGTAGTCGACCTGACAGCGGCTATGGCTACACCTTC. This translates into CASSRPDSGYGYTF.